This T cell receptor (beta chain) is drawn from a study of T cell repertoires in cytomegalovirus infection. MiXCR, run by TCRdb on the reads, gives a single entry per CDR3 protein. The sample has 130,000 or so distinct CDR3 sequences, roughly 6% seen once. This CDR3 has 16 amino acids. The trim removed 5 bases at V and 1 base at J, leaving 11 bases unmatched. Ten or more counts support this clonotype. The sequenced sample was PBMCs. The genes are TRBV12-3 or TRBV12-4 and TRBJ2-7; TRBD1 matches at 7 bases. The receptor was derived from a human donor in good health (CMV status not recorded). Some clones in this sample may be carry-over from other donors' samples. In nucleotides, the CDR3 is TGTGCCAGCAGTCTAACCCTGCCGGGACAGTCCTACGAGCAGTACTTC. Encoded protein: CASSLTLPGQSYEQYF.